This T cell receptor (beta chain) was obtained from a study of blood T cell repertoires in COVID-19 (dated by TCRdb to 2019 to 2021). Background for the entire study: Samples covering the acute and convalescent phases of COVID-19 were provided by collaborators in the United States, Italy and Spain. Samples came from the ongoing ImmuneRACE study (first 160 participants) plus 1,254 subjects from 6 global collaborators. The prospective study material was composed of cDNA or gDNA derived from T cells, B-cell-depleted T cells, or PBMCs. Sample metadata almost always included a de-identified subject ID, COVID-19 status, age in years and sex. Where available, HLA class I and class II types were obtained from metadata supplied by the sample provider rather than from assay-based typing. The repertoires were released in a freely available public database intended as a resource for research on the immune response to SARS-CoV-2. Subjects who had been exposed to COVID-19, were actively infected with it, or had recovered from it provided the deeply sampled blood TCRbeta repertoires that made up the dataset.

TCRbeta CDR3 regions were amplified from genomic DNA by means of the immunoSEQ Assay, a bias-controlled multiplex PCR. For the original study's pipeline: Nucleated cell counts per sample were estimated from amplification of reference gene primers within the assay. To quantify the absolute abundance of each unique TCRbeta CDR3 rearrangement, sequence reads were collapsed and filtered. Productive Simpson clonality was computed per sample as the square root of Simpson's diversity index over productive rearrangements. TCRdb stores this immuneACCESS table with in-frame sequences only. Part of the clones is absent; in the studies checked, under half of the shortfall reflects unresolved V genes, and no reason is known for the rest. V, J and clone size reflect that table, while D and trimming were determined from the DNA. This sample holds a few hundred thousand clones; under 90% were observed only once. The ten largest clones represent about 0.94% of the sample.

With regard to this clone: Its antigen is unknown. No much larger clonotype is one base removed from it; base qualities were not supplied.

General conclusions and limits of the study: How much clinical and demographic metadata was included differed by source and by participant, and the metadata was provided uncurated.

Another Seattle source contributed samples from volunteer blood donors who had recovered from COVID-19. Whole blood was collected in K2EDTA tubes by collaborating institutions according to the institutions' own protocols. For TCRbeta analysis, collaborators shipped samples in one of three forms: frozen whole blood, isolated PBMCs, or DNA extracted from either of those sample types. Including the terminal cysteine and phenylalanine, the CDR3 comprises 12 residues. Kept here is only the CDR3 DNA, which spans 36 bases and is read in frame from base 1. V is reduced by 4 bases and J by 3 bases, leaving a spacing of 7 bases between them. CDR1 and CDR2 are drawn from the germline V gene: SQVTM, ANQGSEA.

Rearrangement joined TRBV29-1 to TRBJ1-3; the best D guess is TRBD1, with 6 bases matching. Sequencing was carried out using peripheral blood. This sequence originates from a woman aged 40 to 49 who had recovered from COVID-19. The base sequence is TGCAGCGTTGGGACAGATGGAAACACCATATATTTT. Its product reads: CSVGTDGNTIYF.